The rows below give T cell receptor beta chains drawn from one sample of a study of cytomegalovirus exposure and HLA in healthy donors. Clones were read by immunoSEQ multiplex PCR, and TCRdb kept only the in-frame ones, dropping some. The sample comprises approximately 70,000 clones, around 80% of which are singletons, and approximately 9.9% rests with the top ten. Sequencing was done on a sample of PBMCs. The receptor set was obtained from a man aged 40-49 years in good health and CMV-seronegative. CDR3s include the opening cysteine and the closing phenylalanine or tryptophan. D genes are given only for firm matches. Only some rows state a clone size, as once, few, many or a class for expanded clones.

CASSSTGGSYNSPLHF | TGTGCCAGCAGTTCTACGGGGGGCTCCTATAATTCACCCCTCCACTTT | . | . | TRBJ1-6 | TRBV27
CASSQSSGRSTDTQYF | TGCGCCAGCAGCCAATCTAGCGGGAGGAGCACAGATACGCAGTATTTT | TRBD2 | . | TRBJ2-3 | TRBV4-1
CASSPGTSGRAWETQYF | TGTGCCAGCAGCCCAGGGACTAGCGGGAGGGCTTGGGAGACCCAGTACTTC | TRBD2 | once | TRBJ2-5 | TRBV13
CASSRLSTDTQYF | TGTGCCAGCAGTCGACTGAGCACAGATACGCAGTATTTT | . | . | TRBJ2-3 | TRBV6-5
CASSHPLRGPTLRNQPQHF | TGTGCCAGCAGCCATCCTTTGAGGGGGCCCACGCTCCGCAATCAGCCCCAGCATTTT | TRBD1 | . | TRBJ1-5 | TRBV7-2
CASSEGIGGSPPGNEQFF | TGTGCCAGCAGTGAAGGGATCGGAGGGAGTCCCCCGGGGAATGAGCAGTTCTTC | . | . | TRBJ2-1 | TRBV6-1
CASGGDRDTGELFF | TGTGCCTCGGGGGGGGACAGAGACACCGGGGAGCTGTTTTTT | . | . | TRBJ2-2 | TRBV2
CASSIETTGDTGELFF | TGTGCCAGTAGTATAGAGACTACAGGGGACACCGGGGAGCTGTTTTTT | TRBD1 | once | TRBJ2-2 | TRBV19
CASRTNRGGTGELFF | TGTGCCAGCAGAACCAACAGGGGTGGGACCGGGGAGCTGTTTTTT | TRBD1 | once | TRBJ2-2 | TRBV27
CASGPAGGQGNTEAFF | TGTGCTAGTGGTCCCGCAGGGGGGCAGGGGAACACTGAAGCTTTCTTT | TRBD1 | . | TRBJ1-1 | TRBV12-5
CASNGASGGPYEQYF | TGTGCCAGTAACGGGGCTAGCGGGGGCCCCTACGAGCAGTACTTC | TRBD2 | . | TRBJ2-7 | TRBV19
CASSTEGVYGYTF | TGCGCCAGCAGCACTGAAGGGGTCTATGGCTACACCTTC | . | . | TRBJ1-2 | TRBV5-1
CASSPRRILAGGNEQFF | TGTGCCAGCAGTCCCCGTAGAATCCTAGCGGGGGGCAATGAGCAGTTCTTC | TRBD2 | . | TRBJ2-1 | TRBV27
CATKGGGLIFTDTQYF | TGTGCCACCAAAGGGGGGGGACTCATATTCACAGATACGCAGTATTTT | . | . | TRBJ2-3 | TRBV15
CASSFFGRGGIQPQHF | TGTGCCAGCAGCTTCTTTGGCAGGGGTGGGATTCAGCCCCAGCATTTT | . | . | TRBJ1-5 | TRBV7-2
CASSFGQINTGELFF | TGTGCCAGCAGTTTCGGACAGATAAACACCGGGGAGCTGTTTTTT | . | . | TRBJ2-2 | TRBV2
CASSLEGAGAGELFF | TGTGCCAGCAGCTTAGAGGGGGCCGGAGCCGGGGAGCTGTTTTTT | TRBD1 | . | TRBJ2-2 | TRBV13
CASSSLEADTQYF | TGTGCCAGCAGTTCCCTAGAAGCAGATACGCAGTATTTT | . | . | TRBJ2-3 | TRBV6-6
CASSVSGSGYTF | TGTGCCAGCAGTGTCTCAGGATCTGGCTACACCTTC | . | few | TRBJ1-2 | TRBV6-5
CASSSLQGGTEAFF | TGTGCCAGCAGTTCCCTACAGGGTGGCACTGAAGCTTTCTTT | . | few | TRBJ1-1 | TRBV6-5
CASSYGGAAPDTQYF | TGTGCCAGCAGCTATGGGGGGGCCGCCCCAGATACGCAGTATTTT | . | . | TRBJ2-3 | TRBV7-8
CASSQDGGGSSTDTQYF | TGTGCCAGCAGCCAAGATGGAGGGGGCTCAAGCACAGATACGCAGTATTTT | . | . | TRBJ2-3 | TRBV4-2
CASSESRVRGPSYEQYF | TGCGCCAGCAGTGAGTCGAGGGTCCGCGGCCCCTCCTACGAGCAGTACTTC | . | . | TRBJ2-7 | TRBV10-2
CASSPSRGVAGDTDTQYF | TGTGCCAGCAGTCCGAGTCGTGGGGTAGCGGGAGATACAGATACGCAGTATTTT | TRBD2 | . | TRBJ2-3 | TRBV11-3
CAISESDRGGTEAFF | TGTGCCATCAGTGAGTCAGACAGGGGGGGAACTGAAGCTTTCTTT | TRBD1 | . | TRBJ1-1 | TRBV10-3
CATMTVYNEQFF | TGTGCCACGATGACTGTGTACAATGAGCAGTTCTTC | . | . | TRBJ2-1 | TRBV27
CASSLNGRAGGPHEQYF | TGTGCCAGCAGTTTAAACGGACGCGCGGGAGGGCCGCATGAGCAGTACTTC | TRBD2 | . | TRBJ2-7 | TRBV27
CASSVTGSAEAFF | TGCGCCAGCAGCGTGACAGGGAGCGCTGAAGCTTTCTTT | TRBD1 | . | TRBJ1-1 | TRBV10-1
CASSQDTLGEKLFF | TGTGCCAGCTCACAGGACACGCTAGGGGAAAAACTGTTTTTT | . | . | TRBJ1-4 | TRBV18
CASSLHPTGVSTDTQYF | TGTGCCAGCAGCTTACACCCTACAGGGGTTAGCACAGATACGCAGTATTTT | TRBD1 | once | TRBJ2-3 | TRBV7-3
CASSVTGSTEAFF | TGCGCCAGCAGTGTAACAGGGAGCACTGAAGCTTTCTTT | . | . | TRBJ1-1 | TRBV10-1
CASRPHRGHQPQHF | TGTGCCAGCAGACCCCACAGGGGGCATCAGCCCCAGCATTTT | TRBD1 | . | TRBJ1-5 | TRBV28
CASSQVEGADTEAFF | TGTGCCAGCAGCCAAGTGGAGGGGGCGGACACTGAAGCTTTCTTT | TRBD1 | . | TRBJ1-1 | TRBV4-2
CASSPNANTGELFF | TGTGCCAGCAGCCCTAACGCGAACACCGGGGAGCTGTTTTTT | . | . | TRBJ2-2 | TRBV5-4
CAGGTANTGELFF | TGTGCCGGTGGGACAGCGAACACCGGGGAGCTGTTTTTT | TRBD1 | once | TRBJ2-2 | TRBV6-5
CASSPTGGTETQYF | TGTGCCAGCAGCCCAACGGGAGGGACCGAGACCCAGTACTTC | TRBD2 | . | TRBJ2-5 | TRBV7-3
CASSLGGSAGNTDTQYF | TGTGCCAGCAGCTTAGGGGGATCAGCGGGGAACACAGATACGCAGTATTTT | TRBD2 | . | TRBJ2-3 | TRBV11-2
CASSPRGSREQFF | TGTGCCAGCAGCCCGAGGGGGTCGAGGGAGCAGTTCTTC | . | once | TRBJ2-1 | TRBV7-8
CASSLGTSGTKNIQYF | TGTGCCAGCAGCCTGGGGACTAGCGGAACCAAAAACATTCAGTACTTC | TRBD2 | . | TRBJ2-4 | TRBV7-9
CAISDPSVSGGNTIYF | TGTGCCATCAGTGACCCGAGCGTCTCCGGTGGAAACACCATATATTTT | . | . | TRBJ1-3 | TRBV10-3
CASSLAGGNQPQHF | TGTGCCAGCAGCTTGGCGGGGGGGAATCAGCCCCAGCATTTT | . | . | TRBJ1-5 | TRBV5-5
CASTLMNTEAFF | TGTGCCAGCACTTTAATGAACACTGAAGCTTTCTTT | . | . | TRBJ1-1 | TRBV6-6
CASSLGGEQYF | TGCGCCAGCAGCCTCGGGGGGGAGCAGTACTTC | TRBD2 | . | TRBJ2-5 | TRBV4-1
CASSQGGTGDSPLHF | TGTGCCAGCAGCCAAGGTGGGACAGGGGATTCACCCCTCCACTTT | TRBD1 | few | TRBJ1-6 | TRBV4-2
CASSQAGGFKETQYF | TGCGCCAGCAGCCAGGCAGGGGGTTTTAAAGAGACCCAGTACTTC | TRBD1 | . | TRBJ2-5 | TRBV5-1
CASSAGIINEKLFF | TGTGCCAGCAGTGCAGGGATTATTAATGAAAAACTGTTTTTT | . | once | TRBJ1-4 | TRBV2
CASSLLAGGEETQYF | TGTGCCAGCAGTTTACTAGCGGGGGGGGAAGAGACCCAGTACTTC | TRBD2 | . | TRBJ2-5 | TRBV6-5
CSVEEGGNEQYF | TGCAGCGTTGAGGAGGGGGGGAACGAGCAGTACTTC | . | . | TRBJ2-7 | TRBV29-1
CASSKVRRLEGTDTQYF | TGTGCCAGCAGCAAAGTAAGGAGACTAGAGGGCACAGATACGCAGTATTTT | . | . | TRBJ2-3 | TRBV21-1
CASSERSGQLFF | TGTGCCAGCAGTGAACGTTCAGGTCAACTGTTTTTT | . | few | TRBJ1-4 | TRBV6-1
CASSATAGVRYNEQFF | TGTGCCAGCAGTGCGACCGCGGGAGTGAGGTACAATGAGCAGTTCTTC | TRBD2 | . | TRBJ2-1 | TRBV2
CASSRPGQGKNTEAFF | TGTGCCAGCAGCCGCCCGGGGCAGGGGAAGAACACTGAAGCTTTCTTT | . | . | TRBJ1-1 | TRBV11-2
CASSAVGLVPPNEQFF | TGTGCCAGCAGTGCCGTGGGACTAGTTCCTCCTAATGAGCAGTTCTTC | TRBD2 | . | TRBJ2-1 | TRBV6-4
CASSPTTGERYEQYF | TGTGCCAGCTCACCTACGACAGGGGAACGCTACGAGCAGTACTTC | TRBD1 | . | TRBJ2-7 | TRBV18
CASSLLAGGLNEQFF | TGTGCCAGCAGCTTATTGGCGGGGGGGCTCAATGAGCAGTTCTTC | TRBD2 | . | TRBJ2-1 | TRBV7-3